Reported below is one TCR beta chain. The antigen is unknown. Mouse gene names apply. The read is 1 residue too short to cover the CDR3 end, so that end is filled in from the germline J gene. Germline V gene lookup returns CDR1 LGHNA and CDR2 YNLKQL (reference sequence). CDR3 length: 16 amino acids. V was trimmed by 0 bases and J by 3 bases, leaving 12 bases between them. The data belong to a study of tissue T cells after allogeneic stem cell transplantation. The study, taken as a whole, reports: The patient cohort was small and clinically heterogeneous, with limited sampling depth.

The time point was: mouse harvest day 14 after allogeneic transplant. Each mouse received 10^7 T-cell-depleted marrow cells plus 10^6 splenic CD5+ T cells by tail vein. Mice had MHC-mismatched B6 into BALB/c GVHD, sampled day 7 or 14. Method: immunoSEQ multiplex PCR; TCRdb's copy keeps in-frame clones and lacks some. The sample lists roughly 8,200 clones, 37% seen once, with more than 2.5% in the top ten. The rearrangement uses TRBV5 and TRBJ2-1, with D perhaps matching TRBD2 (7 bases). Specimen: skin. The receptor comes from a female BALB/c mouse given C57BL/6 T cells with graft-versus-host disease after an allogeneic hematopoietic cell transplant. The CDR3 DNA, read in part, is TGTGCCAGCAGCCAAGAAGGGGGGGACTCCTATGCTGAGCAGTTC. This encodes CASSQEGGDSYAEQF. The CDR3 in full is CASSQEGGDSYAEQFF.